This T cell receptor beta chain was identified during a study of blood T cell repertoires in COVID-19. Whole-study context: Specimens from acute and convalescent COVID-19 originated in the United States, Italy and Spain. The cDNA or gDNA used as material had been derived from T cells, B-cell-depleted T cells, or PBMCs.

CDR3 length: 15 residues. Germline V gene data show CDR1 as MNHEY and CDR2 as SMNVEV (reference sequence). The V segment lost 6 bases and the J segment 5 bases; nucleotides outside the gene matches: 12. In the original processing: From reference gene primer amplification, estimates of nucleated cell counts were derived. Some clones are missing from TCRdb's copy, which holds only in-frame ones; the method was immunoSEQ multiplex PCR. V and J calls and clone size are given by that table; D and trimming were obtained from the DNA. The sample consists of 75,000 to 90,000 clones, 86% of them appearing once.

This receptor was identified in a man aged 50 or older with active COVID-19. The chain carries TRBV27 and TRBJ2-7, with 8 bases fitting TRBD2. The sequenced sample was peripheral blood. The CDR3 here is CASSSFSGGPHEQYF. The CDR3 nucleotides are TGTGCCAGCAGCTCCTTCTCGGGGGGGCCCCACGAGCAGTACTTC.